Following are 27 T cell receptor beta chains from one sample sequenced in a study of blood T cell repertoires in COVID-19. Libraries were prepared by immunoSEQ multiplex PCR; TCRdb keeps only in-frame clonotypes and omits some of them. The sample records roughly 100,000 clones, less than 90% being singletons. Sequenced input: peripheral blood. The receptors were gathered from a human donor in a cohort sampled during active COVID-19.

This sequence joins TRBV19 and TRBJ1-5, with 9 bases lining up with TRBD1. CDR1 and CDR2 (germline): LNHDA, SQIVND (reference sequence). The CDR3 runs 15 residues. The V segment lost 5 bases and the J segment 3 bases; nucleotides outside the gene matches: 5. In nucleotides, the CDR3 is TGTGCCAGTAGTTCAACAGGGGGCCCCAATCAGCCCCAGCATTTT. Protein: CASSSTGGPNQPQHF.

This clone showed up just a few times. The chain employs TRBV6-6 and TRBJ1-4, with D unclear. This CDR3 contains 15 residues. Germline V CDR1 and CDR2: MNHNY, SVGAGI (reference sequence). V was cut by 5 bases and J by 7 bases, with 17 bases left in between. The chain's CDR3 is CASSGGVRVSEKLFF. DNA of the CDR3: TGTGCCAGCAGTGGCGGGGTGAGGGTCAGTGAAAAACTGTTTTTT.

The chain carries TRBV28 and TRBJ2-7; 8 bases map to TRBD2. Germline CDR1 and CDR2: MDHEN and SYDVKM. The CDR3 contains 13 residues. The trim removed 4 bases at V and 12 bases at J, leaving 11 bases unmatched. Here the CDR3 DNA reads TGTGCCAGCAGTTCACCGGGAGGTGCGGGGGGGTACTTC. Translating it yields CASSSPGGAGGYF.

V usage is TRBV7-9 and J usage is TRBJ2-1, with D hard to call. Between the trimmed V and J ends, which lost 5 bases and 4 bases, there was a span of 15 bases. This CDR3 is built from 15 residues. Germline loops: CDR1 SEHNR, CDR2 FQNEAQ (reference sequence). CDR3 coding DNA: TGTGCCAGCAGCCCCTTCAGTTCAGAATACAATGAGCAGTTCTTC. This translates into CASSPFSSEYNEQFF.

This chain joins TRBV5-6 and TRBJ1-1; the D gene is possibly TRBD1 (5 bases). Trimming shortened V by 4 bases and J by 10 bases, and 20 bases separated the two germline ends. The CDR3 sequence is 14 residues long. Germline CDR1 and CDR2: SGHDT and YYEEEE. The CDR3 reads CASSRTGLLGGAFF. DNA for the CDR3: TGTGCCAGCAGCCGGACCGGACTTCTGGGGGGAGCTTTCTTT.

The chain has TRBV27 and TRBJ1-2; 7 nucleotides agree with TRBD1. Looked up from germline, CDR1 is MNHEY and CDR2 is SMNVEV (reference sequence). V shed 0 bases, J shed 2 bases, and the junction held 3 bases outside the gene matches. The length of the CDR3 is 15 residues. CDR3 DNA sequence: TGTGCCAGCAGTTTATCCGGGACAGCAAACTATGGCTACACCTTC. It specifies CASSLSGTANYGYTF.

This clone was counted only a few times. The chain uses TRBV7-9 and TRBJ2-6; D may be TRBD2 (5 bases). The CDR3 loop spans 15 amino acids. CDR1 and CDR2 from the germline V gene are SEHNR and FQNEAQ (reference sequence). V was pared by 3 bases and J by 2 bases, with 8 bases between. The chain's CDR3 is CASSLAGTGANVLTF. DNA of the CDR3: TGTGCCAGCAGCTTGGCCGGGACTGGGGCCAACGTCCTGACTTTC. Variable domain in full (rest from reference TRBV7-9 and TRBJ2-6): DTGVSQNPRHKITKRGQNVTFRCDPISEHNRLYWYRQTLGQGPEFLTYFQNEAQLEKSRLLSDRFSAERPKGSFSTLEIQRTEQGDSAMYLCASSLAGTGANVLTFGAGSRLTVL.

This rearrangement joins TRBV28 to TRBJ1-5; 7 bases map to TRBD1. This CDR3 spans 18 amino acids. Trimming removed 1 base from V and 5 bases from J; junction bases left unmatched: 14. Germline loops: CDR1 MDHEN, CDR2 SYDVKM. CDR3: CASSLSPRTGSKYQPQHF. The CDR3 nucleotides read TGTGCCAGCAGTTTATCCCCTCGGACAGGTTCTAAGTATCAGCCCCAGCATTTT.

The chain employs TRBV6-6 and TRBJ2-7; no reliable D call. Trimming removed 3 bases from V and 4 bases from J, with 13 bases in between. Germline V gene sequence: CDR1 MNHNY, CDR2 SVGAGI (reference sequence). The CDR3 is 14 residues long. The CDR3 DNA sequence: TGTGCCAGCAGTTATCGTCCAGGTGATTACGAGCAGTACTTC. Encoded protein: CASSYRPGDYEQYF.

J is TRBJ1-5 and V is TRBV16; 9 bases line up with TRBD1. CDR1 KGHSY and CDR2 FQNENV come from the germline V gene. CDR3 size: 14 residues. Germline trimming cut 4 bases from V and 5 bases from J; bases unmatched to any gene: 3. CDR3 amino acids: CASSPTGGDQPQHF. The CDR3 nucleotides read TGTGCCAGCAGCCCGACAGGGGGGGATCAGCCCCAGCATTTT.

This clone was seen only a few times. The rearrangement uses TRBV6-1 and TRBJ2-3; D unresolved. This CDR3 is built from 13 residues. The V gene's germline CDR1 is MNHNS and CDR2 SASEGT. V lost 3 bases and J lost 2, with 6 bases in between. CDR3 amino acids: CASSDEITDTQYF. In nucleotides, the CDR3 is TGTGCCAGCAGTGACGAGATCACAGATACGCAGTATTTT.

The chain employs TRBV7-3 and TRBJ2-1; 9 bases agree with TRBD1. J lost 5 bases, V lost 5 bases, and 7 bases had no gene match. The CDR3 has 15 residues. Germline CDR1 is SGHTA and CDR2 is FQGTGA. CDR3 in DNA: TGTGCCAGCAGCCAGGACAGGGGCCAAAACAATGAGCAGTTCTTC. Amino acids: CASSQDRGQNNEQFF.

The DNA for the CDR3 is TGTGCCAGCAGCTTAAGGAATACCGGGATTAATACGCAGTATTTT. It is translated as CASSLRNTGINTQYF. This chain connects TRBV7-8 to TRBJ2-3, with D maybe TRBD2 (5 bases). The CDR3 runs to 15 residues. The V and J ends lost 2 bases and 7 bases respectively, with 16 bases between them. Germline CDR1 is SGHVS and CDR2 is FQNEAQ. Full variable domain (missing parts from reference TRBV7-8 and TRBJ2-3): GAGVSQSPRYKVAKRGQDVALRCDPISGHVSLFWYQQALGQGPEFLTYFQNEAQLDKSGLPSDRFFAERPEGSVSTLKIQRTQQEDSAVYLCASSLRNTGINTQYFGPGTRLTVL.

CDR3 protein: CSVEGGSGRARFEQYF. The CDR3 DNA reads as TGCAGCGTTGAAGGAGGTAGCGGGAGGGCCAGGTTCGAGCAGTACTTC. This chain joins TRBV29-1 and TRBJ2-7; 11 bases match TRBD2. The CDR3 covers 16 residues. The germline gives CDR1 SQVTM, CDR2 ANQGSEA. The ends lost 1 base at V and 6 bases at J; junction bases unmatched: 11.

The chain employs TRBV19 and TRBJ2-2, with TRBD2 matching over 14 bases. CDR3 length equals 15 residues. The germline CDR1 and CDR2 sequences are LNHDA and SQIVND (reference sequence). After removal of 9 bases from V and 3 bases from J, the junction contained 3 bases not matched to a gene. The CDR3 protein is CASRLAGGYTGELFF. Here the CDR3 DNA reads TGTGCCAGCCGACTAGCGGGAGGGTACACCGGGGAGCTGTTTTTT.

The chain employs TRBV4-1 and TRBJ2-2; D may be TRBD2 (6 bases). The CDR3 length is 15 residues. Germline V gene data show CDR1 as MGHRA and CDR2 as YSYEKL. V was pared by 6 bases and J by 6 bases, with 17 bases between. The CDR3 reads CASRYRDSESGELFF. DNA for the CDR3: TGCGCCAGCAGATACCGGGACTCCGAATCCGGGGAGCTGTTTTTT.

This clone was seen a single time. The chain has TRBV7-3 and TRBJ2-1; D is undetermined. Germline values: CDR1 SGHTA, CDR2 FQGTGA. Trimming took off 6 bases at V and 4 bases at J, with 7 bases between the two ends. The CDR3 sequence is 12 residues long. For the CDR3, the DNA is TGTGCCAGCAGGCCCACTTACAATGAGCAGTTCTTC. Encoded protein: CASRPTYNEQFF.

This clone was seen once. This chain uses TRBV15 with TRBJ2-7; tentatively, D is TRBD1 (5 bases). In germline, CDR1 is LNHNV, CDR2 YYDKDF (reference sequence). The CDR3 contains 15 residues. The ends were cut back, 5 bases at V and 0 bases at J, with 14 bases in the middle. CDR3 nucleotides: TGTGCCACCAGCGCCGTTAAAGGGGCCTCCTACGAGCAGTACTTC. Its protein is CATSAVKGASYEQYF.

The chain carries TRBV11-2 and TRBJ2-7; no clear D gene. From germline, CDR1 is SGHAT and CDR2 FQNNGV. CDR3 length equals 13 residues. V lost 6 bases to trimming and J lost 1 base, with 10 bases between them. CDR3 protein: CASRLTGSYEQYF. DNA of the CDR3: TGTGCCAGCAGACTGACCGGGTCCTACGAGCAGTACTTC. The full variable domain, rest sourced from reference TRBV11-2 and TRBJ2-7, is EAGVAQSPRYKIIEKRQSVAFWCNPISGHATLYWYQQILGQGPKLLIQFQNNGVVDDSQLPKDRFSAERLKGVDSTLKIQPAKLEDSAVYLCASRLTGSYEQYFGPGTRLTVT.

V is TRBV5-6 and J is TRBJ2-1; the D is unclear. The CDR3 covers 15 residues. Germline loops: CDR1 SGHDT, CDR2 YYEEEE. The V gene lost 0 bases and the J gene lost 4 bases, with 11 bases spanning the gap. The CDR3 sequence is CASSLEVKRYNEQFF. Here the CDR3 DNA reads TGTGCCAGCAGCTTGGAGGTTAAGAGGTACAATGAGCAGTTCTTC.

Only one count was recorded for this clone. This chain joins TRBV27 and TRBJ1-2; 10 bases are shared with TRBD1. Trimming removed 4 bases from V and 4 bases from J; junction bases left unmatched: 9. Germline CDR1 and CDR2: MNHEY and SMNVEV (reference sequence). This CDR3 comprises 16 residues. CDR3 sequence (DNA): TGTGCCAGCAGTTCCCTCCTCGACAGGGGGCTCTATGGCTACACCTTC. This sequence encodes CASSSLLDRGLYGYTF.

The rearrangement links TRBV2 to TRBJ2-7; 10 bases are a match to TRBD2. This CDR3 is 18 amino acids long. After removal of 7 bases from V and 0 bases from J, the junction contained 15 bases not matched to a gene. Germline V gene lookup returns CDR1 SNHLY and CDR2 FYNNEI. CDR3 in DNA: TGTGCCAGCAAGGGAACTAGTTTAGCGGGAGGAACCTCCTACGAGCAGTACTTC. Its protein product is CASKGTSLAGGTSYEQYF.

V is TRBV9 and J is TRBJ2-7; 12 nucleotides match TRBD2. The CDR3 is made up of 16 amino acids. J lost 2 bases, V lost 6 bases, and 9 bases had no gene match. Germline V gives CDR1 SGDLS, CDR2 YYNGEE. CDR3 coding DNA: TGTGCCAGCAACTCGCGACTAGCGGGGGTCACCTACGAGCAGTACTTC. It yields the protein CASNSRLAGVTYEQYF.

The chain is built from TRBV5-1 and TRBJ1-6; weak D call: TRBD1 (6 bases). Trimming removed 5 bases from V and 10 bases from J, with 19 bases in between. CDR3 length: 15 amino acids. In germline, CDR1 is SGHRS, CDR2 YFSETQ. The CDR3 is CASSTGTPDASPLHF. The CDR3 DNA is TGCGCCAGCAGTACCGGGACACCAGACGCCTCACCCCTCCACTTT.

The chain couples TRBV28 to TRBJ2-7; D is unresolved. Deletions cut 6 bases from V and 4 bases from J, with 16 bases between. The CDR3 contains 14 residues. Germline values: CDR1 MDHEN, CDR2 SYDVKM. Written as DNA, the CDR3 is TGTGCCAGCAGCCCGACGAAATCGGGTTACGAGCAGTACTTC. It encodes CASSPTKSGYEQYF.

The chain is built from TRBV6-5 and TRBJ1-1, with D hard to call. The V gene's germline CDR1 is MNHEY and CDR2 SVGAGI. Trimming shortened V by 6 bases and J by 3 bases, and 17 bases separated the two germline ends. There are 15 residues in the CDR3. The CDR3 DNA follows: TGTGCCAGCAGCCACCTAATGGGCGGGGACACTGAAGCTTTCTTT. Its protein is CASSHLMGGDTEAFF.

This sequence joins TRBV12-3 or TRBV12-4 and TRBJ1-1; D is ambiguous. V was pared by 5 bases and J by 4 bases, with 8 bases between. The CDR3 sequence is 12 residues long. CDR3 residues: CASSRGGTEAFF. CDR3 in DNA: TGTGCCAGCAGTCGGGGTGGCACTGAAGCTTTCTTT.